This TCR beta chain was captured in a study of T cell repertoires in ileal Crohn's disease. Turning to the study itself: Operated complications were stricturing disease (61%) and penetrating disease (39%).

Each sample's TCRB immunosequencing used around 500 nanograms of biopsy DNA. Method: immunoSEQ multiplex PCR; TCRdb's copy keeps in-frame clones and lacks some. The table has over 5,000 clones, almost 85% seen once. Sequencing used ileal tissue. This receptor was obtained from an adult with Crohn's disease.

The CDR3 sequence is CASSPTGANEKLFF. DNA for the CDR3: TGCGCCAGCAGCCCGACAGGAGCTAATGAAAAACTGTTTTTT. This sequence joins TRBV5-1 and TRBJ1-4, with D possibly being TRBD1 (6 bases). Germline-derived CDR1 and CDR2 are SGHRS and YFSETQ. The CDR3 runs to 14 residues. Trimming left V 4 bases short and J 3 bases short, with 10 bases between.